A single sample gave rise to the 20 T cell receptor beta chains below, sequenced in a study of prognosis after radiotherapy for stage I lung cancer. Amplification of the TCR beta CDR3 (from genomic DNA) was done by two-round multiplex PCR. Primers specific to each TRBV and TRBJ gene were used in first-round PCR. From the multiplex PCR reads, TCRdb called clonotypes with MiXCR, one entry per CDR3 protein. This sample has about 14,000 distinct CDR3 sequences, with roughly 50% found just once. Sequenced material: PBMCs, taken before or after stereotactic body radiation therapy (not recorded which). The receptors shown here come from a donor at least 50 years old with non-small cell lung cancer.

This clonotype has a handful of counts. V is TRBV7-9 and J is TRBJ2-1; D uncertain. Trimming cost V 7 bases and J 0 bases, with 10 bases left between them. This CDR3 spans 14 amino acids. Germline-derived CDR1 and CDR2 are SEHNR and FQNEAQ (reference sequence). The CDR3 here is CASKNPRSYNEQFF. As DNA, the CDR3 is TGTGCCAGCAAGAACCCCCGCTCCTACAATGAGCAGTTCTTC.

This clonotype rates as medium-sized. The V and J genes are TRBV20-1 and TRBJ2-3, with 14 nucleotides matching TRBD2. Germline V lookup: CDR1 DFQATT, CDR2 SNEGSKA (reference sequence). The ends lost 7 bases at V and 10 bases at J; junction bases unmatched: 7. The CDR3 spans 13 residues. The chain's CDR3 is CSVGGTSGRAQYF. CDR3 nucleotide sequence: TGCAGTGTTGGAGGGACTAGCGGGAGAGCGCAGTATTTT.

The V call is TRBV27, the J call TRBJ2-7; D could derive from TRBD1 or TRBD2 (5 bases each). CDR3 length equals 14 residues. Per germline, CDR1 MNHEY and CDR2 SMNVEV (reference sequence). The ends were cut back, 5 bases at V and 3 bases at J, with 14 bases in the middle. This chain's CDR3 is CASSRDGEVYEQYF. As DNA, the CDR3 is TGTGCCAGCAGTCGGGACGGAGAAGTCTACGAGCAGTACTTC.

The chain links TRBV6-1 to TRBJ2-1, with 8 bases identical to TRBD2. Germline V CDR1 and CDR2: MNHNS, SASEGT. The CDR3 runs 16 residues. Losses at the gene ends were 8 bases for V and 4 bases for J; bases not matched to a gene: 13. The CDR3 DNA sequence: TGTGCCAGCGCGTCCAGCGGGAGAGGAAAATACAATGAGCAGTTCTTC. It codes for CASASSGRGKYNEQFF.

Judged by abundance, this clonotype is medium-sized (0.01 to 0.1%). The CDR3 sequence is CASSDPGTSGRRNEQFF. For the CDR3, the DNA is TGTGCCAGCAGTGACCCGGGGACTAGCGGGAGGAGGAATGAGCAGTTCTTC. This chain uses TRBV25-1 with TRBJ2-1; the match to TRBD2 covers 15 bases. Germline lookup yields CDR1 MGHDK and CDR2 SYGVNS. The CDR3 is made up of 17 amino acids. With 3 bases clipped from V and 7 bases from J, the junction kept 7 bases outside the gene matches.

This clonotype is classed as medium-sized (0.01 to 0.1%). Written as DNA, the CDR3 is TGCAGTGCTAGACTAGCGGGATTTGGCGAGCAGTACTTC. Translating it yields CSARLAGFGEQYF. The chain has TRBV20-1 and TRBJ2-7; 9 bases are a match to TRBD2. CDR1 is DFQATT and CDR2 is SNEGSKA in the germline V gene (reference sequence). V lost 2 bases, J lost 6 bases, and 5 bases stayed unmatched. This CDR3 contains 13 residues.

In its sample, this clonotype is medium-sized. This rearrangement joins TRBV5-1 to TRBJ2-1; no firm D call. V dropped 1 base and J dropped 6 bases, with 5 bases sitting between them. Germline V gene data show CDR1 as SGHRS and CDR2 as YFSETQ. CDR3 length: 12 residues. The CDR3 sequence is CASSLWLNEQFF. As DNA, the CDR3 is TGCGCCAGCAGCTTGTGGCTCAATGAGCAGTTCTTC.

The rearrangement uses TRBV6-1 and TRBJ1-2; 9 bases match TRBD1. CDR1 MNHNS and CDR2 SASEGT come from the germline V gene. The CDR3 length is 15 residues. J gave up 7 bases and V 6 bases, and 12 bases lay outside the gene matches. The DNA for the CDR3 is TGTGCCAGCAGGTCCCGGGACAGGGTTTTTGCTGGCTACACCTTC. Protein sequence: CASRSRDRVFAGYTF.

Ten or more counts support this clonotype. The chain recombines TRBV28 with TRBJ1-4; D is possibly TRBD1 (6 bases). The CDR3 is made up of 14 amino acids. Between the trimmed V and J ends, which lost 6 bases and 8 bases, there was a span of 16 bases. Germline V lookup: CDR1 MDHEN, CDR2 SYDVKM. CDR3 sequence (DNA): TGTGCCAGCAGCCATGGGGGGGGCGCAGAAAAACTGTTTTTT. Protein product: CASSHGGGAEKLFF.

This clonotype was observed at least ten times. The chain has TRBV4-1 and TRBJ2-1; TRBD2 agrees at 7 bases. Trimming took 4 bases from V and 1 from J; bases not matched to a gene: 10. CDR1 is MGHRA, CDR2 YSYEKL, per germline. The CDR3 is 17 amino acids. For the CDR3, the DNA is TGCGCCAGCAGCCGTCTAGCGGCCCTTGGGTCCTACAATGAGCAGTTCTTC. Translation gives CASSRLAALGSYNEQFF.

V and J are TRBV11-3 and TRBJ2-1, with 9 bases aligning to TRBD2. With V trimmed by 5 bases and J by 5 bases, 4 bases remained unmatched. Germline CDR1 and CDR2: SGHNT and YENEEA. The CDR3 extends over 14 amino acids. The CDR3, as DNA: TGTGCCAGCAGCGCAGTAGCGGGAGACAATGAGCAGTTCTTC. Residues: CASSAVAGDNEQFF.

This clonotype has at least ten counts. The chain is built from TRBV10-3 and TRBJ2-7, with 7 bases lining up with TRBD2. CDR1 and CDR2 from the germline V gene are ENHRY and SYGVKD. Losses at the gene ends were 4 bases for V and 3 bases for J; bases not matched to a gene: 15. The CDR3 covers 17 residues. CDR3 in amino acids: CAISGAGDGVVIYEQYF. The CDR3 region has the DNA TGTGCCATCAGTGGGGCGGGGGACGGCGTAGTTATCTACGAGCAGTACTTC.

The genes are TRBV29-1 and TRBJ2-7; D is undetermined. Trimming removed 5 bases at V and 0 bases at J, with 5 bases between. The V gene's germline CDR1 is SQVTM and CDR2 ANQGSEA. The CDR3 sequence is 11 residues long. The CDR3 region has the DNA TGCAGCGTTCGGAGCTCCTACGAGCAGTACTTC. This encodes CSVRSSYEQYF.

Details on this clonotype: One end of the junction does not line up with germline, which may come from a read error. V is TRBV19 and J is TRBJ1-1; D is unresolved. The CDR3 is 17 residues long. Germline-derived CDR1 and CDR2 are LNHDA and SQIVND (reference sequence). CDR3 DNA: TGTGCCAGCAGTATAGACCGGTGGCAGGCGCCGAACACTGAAGCTTTCTTT. Translation gives CASSIDRWQAPNTEAFF.

This clonotype was counted at least ten times. The V call is TRBV11-3, the J call TRBJ2-2, with 14 positions matching TRBD2. Germline values: CDR1 SGHNT, CDR2 YENEEA. This CDR3 is 18 amino acids long. Trimming at V came to 5 bases and at J to 4 bases, leaving 9 bases not matched to a gene. CDR3 amino acids: CASSPGTSGRVSTGELFF. CDR3 in DNA: TGTGCCAGCAGCCCCGGGACTAGCGGGAGAGTGAGCACCGGGGAGCTGTTTTTT.

There are many counts of this clonotype. The chain carries TRBV5-6 and TRBJ1-3, with D perhaps TRBD1 (5 bases). The CDR3 is 13 residues long. Trimming took 4 bases from V and 4 from J, leaving 9 bases between them. Germline CDR1 is SGHDT and CDR2 is YYEEEE. DNA for the CDR3: TGTGCCAGCAGCCCGGGACTGGGAAACACCATATATTTT. Translation gives CASSPGLGNTIYF.

This clonotype was seen only a few times. The CDR3 end shows no conserved phenylalanine or tryptophan, and so a read error is likely. The chain has TRBV28 and TRBJ2-7; the D gene is possibly TRBD2 (7 bases). The germline gives CDR1 MDHEN, CDR2 SYDVKM. The germline V and J ends were trimmed by 6 bases and 6 bases, with 21 bases remaining between them. The CDR3 spans 15 residues. Here the CDR3 reads CASSQGREPASEQYS. The DNA of the CDR3 is TGTGCCAGCAGCCAGGGGCGGGAGCCCGCCTCCGAGCAGTACTCC.

The chain employs TRBV7-9 and TRBJ2-1; no firm D call. Germline V CDR1 and CDR2: SEHNR, FQNEAQ (reference sequence). The CDR3 is made up of 13 amino acids. V lost 0 bases to trimming and J lost 6 bases, with 6 bases between them. This chain's CDR3 is CASSLAGFNEQFF. In nucleotides, the CDR3 is TGTGCCAGCAGCTTAGCGGGGTTCAATGAGCAGTTCTTC.

This clonotype has ten or more counts. V gene TRBV30 combines with J gene TRBJ1-1, with a tentative D call TRBD1 (5 bases). V gave up 3 bases and J gave up 3 bases, with 14 bases separating them. The CDR3 totals 14 residues. CDR1 and CDR2 (germline): GTSNPN, SVGIG (reference sequence). The DNA for the CDR3 is TGTGCCTGGAGGCTAAAGGGGCCCTACACTGAAGCTTTCTTT. It is translated as CAWRLKGPYTEAFF.

In its sample, this clonotype was seen many times. This rearrangement joins TRBV5-4 to TRBJ1-2; TRBD1 aligns across 10 bases. Losses at the gene ends were 3 bases for V and 6 bases for J; bases not matched to a gene: 5. The CDR3 is 14 residues long. Per germline, CDR1 SGHNT and CDR2 YYREEE (reference sequence). CDR3 sequence (DNA): TGTGCCAGCAGCTGGGACAGGGGTAAGGATGGCTACACCTTC. Its translation is CASSWDRGKDGYTF.